This T cell receptor (beta chain) was obtained from a study of cytomegalovirus exposure and HLA in healthy donors. Notes on the study in general: It was reported that the classifier diagnosed cytomegalovirus status with high specificity and sensitivity in both the original and validation cohorts.

As to this clone: The antigen is undetermined.

The germline gives CDR1 WNHNN, CDR2 SYGVQD (reference sequence). Trimming took 5 bases from V and 8 from J, leaving 12 bases between them. This CDR3 comprises 12 residues. PCR employed 60 Vbeta and 13 Jbeta primers. TCRdb's copy holds only in-frame clones and misses some; the assay was immunoSEQ multiplex PCR. The sample lists some 120,000 clones; 82% were seen once. The sample taken for sequencing was PBMCs. The TCR sequence derives from a man under 40 in good health and CMV-seropositive. The V and J genes are TRBV10-1 and TRBJ1-2; perhaps TRBD1 as D (6 bases). The CDR3 reads CASSPGQGGYTF. As DNA, the CDR3 is TGCGCCAGCAGTCCCGGTCAGGGGGGCTACACCTTC.